The source of this T cell receptor (beta chain) is a study of blood T cells in healthy people across ages. Every sample yielded at least 7 million isolated PBMCs. This CDR3 comprises 15 residues. Trimming shortened V by 2 bases and J by 0 bases, and 10 bases separated the two germline ends. Germline V gives CDR1 WNHNN, CDR2 SYGVQD (reference sequence). Together with a sample-barcoded 5' primer, a J-beta primer mix was included in a second PCR lasting roughly 6 to 12 cycles. All cDNA molecules were each tagged by a template-switch adaptor with 12 random nucleotides. Each CDR3 protein gets one entry after TCRdb re-called the 5' RACE reads with MiXCR. The repertoire consists of 650,000 to 1,000,000 distinct CDR3 sequences, with about 36% occurring once and the leading ten covering 10% to 15%. Comments on this clonotype: Antigen specificity is unknown.

Study-level results: Roughly linear declines in TCR beta diversity per million T cells occurred with age. Long-lived donors carried more naive CD4+ cells and greater diversity than aged donors.

This chain uses TRBV10-1 with TRBJ2-5; the D gene is possibly TRBD2 (6 bases). The sequence was collected from a man between 18 and 35 years old in good health. Sequencing was performed on blood. The CDR3 sequence: CASSESRGDQETQYF. CDR3 sequence (DNA): TGCGCCAGCAGTGAGAGTCGCGGGGACCAAGAGACCCAGTACTTC.